Shown below are 18 T cell receptor beta chains from a single sample sequenced in a study of blood T cells in healthy people across ages. A second PCR of about 6 to 11 cycles used a sample-barcoded 5' primer and a J-beta primer mix. From the 5' RACE reads, TCRdb called clonotypes with MiXCR, one entry per CDR3 protein. This table has 870,000 or so distinct CDR3 sequences, about 28% appearing once. Sequences were obtained from blood. These TCRs come from a woman of 80 years or more in good health.

This clonotype was seen many times. The V gene is TRBV7-9, the J gene TRBJ2-1; D is perhaps TRBD1 (6 bases). Germline V gene sequence: CDR1 SEHNR, CDR2 FQNEAQ (reference sequence). This CDR3 has 16 residues. The V end was cut by 5 bases, the J end by 2 bases, with 16 bases between. CDR3 DNA sequence: TGTGCCAGCAGCCAGGACCGGGACAAACCCTACAATGAGCAGTTCTTC. Its protein product is CASSQDRDKPYNEQFF.

This chain joins TRBV20-1 and TRBJ1-6; D gene unclear. Germline V gene lookup returns CDR1 DFQATT and CDR2 SNEGSKA (reference sequence). Between the trimmed V and J ends, which lost 0 bases and 7 bases, there was a span of 7 bases. CDR3 length equals 13 residues. In nucleotides, the CDR3 is TGCAGTGCTAGAGATCCTCTGAATTCACCCCTCCACTTT. This gives the protein CSARDPLNSPLHF.

There are many counts of this clonotype. J is TRBJ2-3 and V is TRBV24-1; 8 bases are a match to TRBD1. This CDR3 is built from 15 residues. J gave up 4 bases and V 4 bases, and 6 bases lay outside the gene matches. Germline V gene data show CDR1 as KGHDR and CDR2 as SFDVKD. The CDR3 loop reads CATSDPGTGPDTQYF. DNA for the CDR3: TGTGCCACCAGTGACCCCGGGACAGGCCCAGATACGCAGTATTTT.

This clonotype has only a few counts. The chain recombines TRBV18 with TRBJ2-1, with D perhaps TRBD1 or TRBD2 (6 bases each). This CDR3 comprises 15 residues. Germline CDR1 is KGHSH and CDR2 is LQKENI. Trimming removed 1 base at V and 13 bases at J, with 20 bases between. CDR3 sequence: CASSPREDSRETQFF. CDR3 nucleotides: TGTGCCAGCTCACCACGGGAGGACAGCAGGGAGACCCAGTTCTTC.

The chain is built from TRBV28 and TRBJ1-1, with D maybe TRBD1 (5 bases). V lost 4 bases and J 11 bases, leaving 17 bases between the germline ends. This CDR3 has 13 residues. The germline V gene encodes CDR1 MDHEN and CDR2 SYDVKM. CDR3 bases: TGTGCCAGCAGTTCGCCGGGACTAAAGTTGGCTTTCTTT. Translated: CASSSPGLKLAFF.

This clonotype was seen repeatedly, ten times or more. The V gene is TRBV6-2 or TRBV6-3, the J gene TRBJ2-1; 9 nucleotides line up with TRBD2. From germline, CDR1 is MNHEY and CDR2 SVGEGT. This CDR3 comprises 16 residues. V was clipped by 2 bases and J by 2 bases; unmatched bases: 4. CDR3 nucleotide sequence: TGTGCCAGCAGTTACCTAGCGGGGCGCACCTACAATGAGCAGTTCTTC. It codes for CASSYLAGRTYNEQFF.

The J gene is TRBJ2-1, the V gene TRBV19, with D perhaps matching TRBD2 (5 bases). Germline CDR1 LNHDA, CDR2 SQIVND (reference sequence). V was cut by 3 bases and J by 9 bases, with 9 bases left in between. The CDR3 runs to 12 residues. The CDR3 protein is CASSIGLSEQFF. The CDR3 DNA is TGTGCCAGTAGTATTGGACTGAGTGAGCAGTTCTTC.

This clonotype was seen once. A single base separates this from a much larger clone, so it may be a read error. The CDR3 nucleotides read TGCAGTGCTACTTCGGTTTCTGGGGCCAACGTCCTGACTTTC. Its protein product is CSATSVSGANVLTF. The V call is TRBV20-1, the J call TRBJ2-6; D gene uncertain. Deletions cut 4 bases from V and 1 base from J, with 8 bases between. Germline V CDR1 and CDR2: DFQATT, SNEGSKA (reference sequence). This CDR3 spans 14 amino acids.

To note about this clonotype: A much larger clone sits a single nucleotide away, making a read error possible. The CDR3 does not end in the conserved phenylalanine or tryptophan, so this is likely a read error. V and J are TRBV10-3 and TRBJ1-5, with 11 bases fitting TRBD1. The CDR3 is 16 residues long. The germline V gene has CDR1 ENHRY and CDR2 SYGVKD. Losses at the gene ends were 3 bases for V and 5 bases for J; bases not matched to a gene: 6. CDR3 DNA sequence: TGTGCCATCAGTGATGGACAGGGGGCCCCAGATCAGCCCCAGCATTGT. Encoded protein: CAISDGQGAPDQPQHC.

The rearrangement joins TRBV6-5 to TRBJ2-3; tentatively, D is TRBD1 (6 bases). The CDR3 has 16 residues. Germline loops: CDR1 MNHEY, CDR2 SVGAGI. Trimming pared 6 bases from V and 4 bases from J, leaving 20 bases between. As DNA, the CDR3 is TGTGCCAGCAGGTACAGGGATTCCCCTCGTGCAGATACGCAGTATTTT. It translates to CASRYRDSPRADTQYF.

V and J are TRBV7-6 and TRBJ2-5; 8 bases match TRBD2. Germline V gene lookup returns CDR1 SGHVS and CDR2 FNYEAQ. The CDR3 covers 15 residues. J was trimmed by 11 bases and V by 1 base; bases with no gene match: 12. The chain's CDR3 is CASSLGGTSLDEQYF. The CDR3 DNA sequence: TGTGCCAGCAGCTTAGGCGGGACTAGTCTCGATGAGCAGTACTTC.

This clonotype showed up just a few times. The rearrangement uses TRBV2 and TRBJ1-2; D call uncertain. V was shortened by 5 bases and J by 2 bases, with 12 bases between the two germline ends. Germline CDR1 and CDR2: SNHLY and FYNNEI. There are 14 residues in the CDR3. The CDR3 nucleotides read TGTGCCAGCAGTTCGGACGGGAAGAACTATGGCTACACCTTC. The encoded protein is CASSSDGKNYGYTF.

For this clonotype: A clone one base away is much larger, so this may be a read error. This chain joins TRBV5-1 and TRBJ2-5, with D unresolved. Germline CDR1 SGHRS, CDR2 YFSETQ. The V end lost 3 bases, the J end lost 11 bases, and 17 bases lay between the germline ends. This CDR3 spans 13 amino acids. CDR3 nucleotide sequence: TGCGCCAGCAGCTCAACAAATGCGGATGAGCAGTACTTC. Protein: CASSSTNADEQYF.

This clonotype was counted many times. V and J are TRBV20-1 and TRBJ1-2; maybe TRBD1 (6 bases). Germline V gene data show CDR1 as DFQATT and CDR2 as SNEGSKA (reference sequence). V was clipped by 1 base and J by 10 bases, with 16 bases between them. This CDR3 contains 13 residues. The CDR3 coding sequence is TGCAGTGCTAGAGGAGGCGGGACACGCGACTACACCTTC. This codes for CSARGGGTRDYTF.

The chain carries TRBV24-1 and TRBJ2-1, with 10 bases matching TRBD1. Germline trimming cut 12 bases from V and 8 bases from J; bases unmatched to any gene: 9. Germline V lookup: CDR1 KGHDR, CDR2 SFDVKD. The CDR3 is 13 residues long. This CDR3 is CAVRDRGGDEQFF. The CDR3, as DNA: TGTGCCGTCCGGGACAGGGGAGGGGATGAGCAGTTCTTC.

This clonotype was found a few times. The rearrangement links TRBV12-3 or TRBV12-4 to TRBJ1-1; D not certain. Trimming took 6 bases from V and 8 from J, leaving 22 bases between them. The CDR3 consists of 15 residues. The DNA of the CDR3 is TGTGCCAGCAGCCACCTCCCGCTTATCTCCCGAGAAGCTTTCTTT. It yields the protein CASSHLPLISREAFF.

This clonotype was seen more than once but under ten times. The chain uses TRBV20-1 and TRBJ1-6, with 11 nucleotides matching TRBD1. The CDR3 has 15 amino acids. Germline CDR1 reads DFQATT; CDR2 reads SNEGSKA (reference sequence). V shed 2 bases and J 9 bases; nucleotides not matched to a gene: 6. Here the CDR3 reads CSARLGQGAFSPLHF. The CDR3 nucleotides are TGCAGTGCTAGATTAGGACAGGGGGCATTTTCACCCCTCCACTTT.

This clonotype was found many times. The V call is TRBV12-5, the J call TRBJ2-3; no clear D. This CDR3 spans 15 amino acids. Per the germline V gene, CDR1 is LGHNT and CDR2 is FRNRAP. V lost 1 base and J lost 2, with 10 bases in between. CDR3 sequence (DNA): TGTGCTAGTGGTTTGGAAGGGCTTAACACAGATACGCAGTATTTT. Encoded protein: CASGLEGLNTDTQYF.